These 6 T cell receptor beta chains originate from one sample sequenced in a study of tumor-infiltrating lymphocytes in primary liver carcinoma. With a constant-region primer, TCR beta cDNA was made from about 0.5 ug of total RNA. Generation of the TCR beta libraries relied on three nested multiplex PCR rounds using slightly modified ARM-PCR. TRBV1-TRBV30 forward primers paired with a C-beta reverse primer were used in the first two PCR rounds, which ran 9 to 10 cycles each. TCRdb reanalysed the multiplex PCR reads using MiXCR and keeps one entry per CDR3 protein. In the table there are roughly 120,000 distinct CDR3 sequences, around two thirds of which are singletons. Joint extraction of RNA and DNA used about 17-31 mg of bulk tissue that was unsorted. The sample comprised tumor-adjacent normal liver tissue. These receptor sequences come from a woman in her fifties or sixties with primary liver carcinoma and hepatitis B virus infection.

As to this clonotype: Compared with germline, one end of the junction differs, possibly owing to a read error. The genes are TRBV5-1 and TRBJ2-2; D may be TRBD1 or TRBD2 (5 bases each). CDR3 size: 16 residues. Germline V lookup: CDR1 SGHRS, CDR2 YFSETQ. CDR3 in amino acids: CAGSSRWGSAPGELFF. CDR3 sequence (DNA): TGCGCCGGCAGCTCCCGTTGGGGGAGCGCCCCCGGGGAGCTGTTTTTT.

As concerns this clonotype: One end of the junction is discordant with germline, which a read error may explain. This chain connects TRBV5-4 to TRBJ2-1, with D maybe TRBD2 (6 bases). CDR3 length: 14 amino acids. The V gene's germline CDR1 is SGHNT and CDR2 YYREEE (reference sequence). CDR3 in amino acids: CPSSLVLAHIEQFF. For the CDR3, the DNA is TGTCCCAGCAGCTTGGTACTAGCCCACATTGAGCAGTTCTTC.

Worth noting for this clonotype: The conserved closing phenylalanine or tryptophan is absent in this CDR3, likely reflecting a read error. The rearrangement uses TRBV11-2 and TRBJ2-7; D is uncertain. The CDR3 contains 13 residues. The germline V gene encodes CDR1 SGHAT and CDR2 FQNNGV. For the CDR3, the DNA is TGTACCAGCAGCTTCATGGGTCGATACGAGCAGTACTTA. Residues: CTSSFMGRYEQYL.

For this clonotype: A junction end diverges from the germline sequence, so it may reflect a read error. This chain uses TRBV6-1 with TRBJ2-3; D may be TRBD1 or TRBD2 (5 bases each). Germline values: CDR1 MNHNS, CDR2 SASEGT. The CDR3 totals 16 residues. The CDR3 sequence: CDSRELGGRAPDTQYF. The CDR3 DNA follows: TGTGACAGCAGGGAGCTTGGCGGGCGGGCCCCAGATACGCAGTATTTT.

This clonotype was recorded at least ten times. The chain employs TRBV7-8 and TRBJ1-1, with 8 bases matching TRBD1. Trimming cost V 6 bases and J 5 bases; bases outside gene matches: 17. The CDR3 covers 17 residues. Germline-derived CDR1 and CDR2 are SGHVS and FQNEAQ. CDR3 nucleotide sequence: TGTGCCAGCAGACAGAGGACAGGGCTGGGCGGGGGGACTGAAGCTTTCTTT. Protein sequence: CASRQRTGLGGGTEAFF.

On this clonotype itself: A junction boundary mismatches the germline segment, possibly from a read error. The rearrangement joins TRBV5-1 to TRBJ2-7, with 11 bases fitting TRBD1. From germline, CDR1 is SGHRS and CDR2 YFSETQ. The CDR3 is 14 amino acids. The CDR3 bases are TGCGCCAGCAGCCCAGCCCCGGGACAGGGGGTTCTTAACTTC. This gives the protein CASSPAPGQGVLNF.